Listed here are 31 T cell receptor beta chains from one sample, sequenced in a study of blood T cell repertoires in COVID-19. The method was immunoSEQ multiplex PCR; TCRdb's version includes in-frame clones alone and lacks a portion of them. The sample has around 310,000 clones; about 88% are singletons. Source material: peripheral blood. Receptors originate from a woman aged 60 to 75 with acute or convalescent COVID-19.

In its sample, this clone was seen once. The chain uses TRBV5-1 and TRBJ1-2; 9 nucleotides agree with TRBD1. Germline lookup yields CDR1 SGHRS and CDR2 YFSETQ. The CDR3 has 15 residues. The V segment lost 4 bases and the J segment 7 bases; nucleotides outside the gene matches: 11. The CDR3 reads CASSPPNTGGVGYTF. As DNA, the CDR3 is TGCGCCAGCAGCCCTCCTAACACAGGGGGCGTTGGCTACACCTTC.

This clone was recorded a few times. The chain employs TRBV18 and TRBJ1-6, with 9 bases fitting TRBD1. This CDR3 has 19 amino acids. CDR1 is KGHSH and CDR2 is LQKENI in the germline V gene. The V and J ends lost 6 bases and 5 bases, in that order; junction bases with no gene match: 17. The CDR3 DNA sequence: TGTGCCAGCTCCCCGACGCCAGGGACAGGGCGTACCAATAATTCACCCCTCCACTTT. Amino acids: CASSPTPGTGRTNNSPLHF.

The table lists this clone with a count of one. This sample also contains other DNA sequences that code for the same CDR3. The CDR3, as DNA: TGTGCCAGCAGGACAGGGGCTGGAAACACCATATATTTT. Encoded protein: CASRTGAGNTIYF. The rearrangement uses TRBV6-5 and TRBJ1-3, with 8 bases lining up with TRBD1. The CDR3 runs to 13 residues. The junction had 0 bases not matched to a gene; V was cut back by 6 bases and J by 2 bases. Looked up from germline, CDR1 is MNHEY and CDR2 is SVGAGI.

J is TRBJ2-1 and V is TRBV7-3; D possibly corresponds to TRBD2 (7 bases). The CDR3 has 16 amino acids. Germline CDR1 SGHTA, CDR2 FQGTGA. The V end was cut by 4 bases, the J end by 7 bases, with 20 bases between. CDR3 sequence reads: CASSSGGSPLLNEQFF. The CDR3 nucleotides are TGTGCCAGCAGCTCGGGGGGCTCCCCCCTTTTGAATGAGCAGTTCTTC.

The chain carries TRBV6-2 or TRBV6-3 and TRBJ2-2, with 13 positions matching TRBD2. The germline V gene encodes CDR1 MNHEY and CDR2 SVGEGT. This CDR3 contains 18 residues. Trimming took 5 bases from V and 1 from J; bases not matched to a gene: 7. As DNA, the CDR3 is TGTGCCAGCAGTAGACGGACTAGCGGGAGAGGGAACACCGGGGAGCTGTTTTTT. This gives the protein CASSRRTSGRGNTGELFF.

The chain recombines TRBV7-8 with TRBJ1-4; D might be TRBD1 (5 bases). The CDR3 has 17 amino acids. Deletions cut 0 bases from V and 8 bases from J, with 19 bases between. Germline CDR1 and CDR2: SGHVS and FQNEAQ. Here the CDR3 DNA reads TGTGCCAGCAGCTTAGCTCGAGCGGGGACCGGGGACGAAAAACTGTTTTTT. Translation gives CASSLARAGTGDEKLFF.

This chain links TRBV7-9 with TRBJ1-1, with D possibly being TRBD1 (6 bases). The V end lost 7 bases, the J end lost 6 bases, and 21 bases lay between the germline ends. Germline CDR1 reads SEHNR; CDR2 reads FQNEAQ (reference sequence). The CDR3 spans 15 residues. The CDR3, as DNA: TGTGCCAGCACCGATGAGTACAGGGCCCAGGCTGAAGCTTTCTTT. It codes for CASTDEYRAQAEAFF.

CDR3 bases: TGTGCCAGCAGTCGATTGCGGGAGACCCAGTACTTC. Amino acids: CASSRLRETQYF. This chain uses TRBV2 with TRBJ2-5; D gene unclear. The ends were cut back, 5 bases at V and 5 bases at J, with 9 bases in the middle. The CDR3 spans 12 residues. CDR1 is SNHLY and CDR2 is FYNNEI in the germline V gene.

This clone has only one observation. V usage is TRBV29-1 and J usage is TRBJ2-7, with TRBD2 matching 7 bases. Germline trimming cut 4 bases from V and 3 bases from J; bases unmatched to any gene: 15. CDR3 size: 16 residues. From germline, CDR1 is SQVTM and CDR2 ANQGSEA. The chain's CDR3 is CSVVSAGVSAHYEQYF. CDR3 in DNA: TGCAGCGTTGTTTCCGCGGGAGTCTCCGCACACTACGAGCAGTACTTC.

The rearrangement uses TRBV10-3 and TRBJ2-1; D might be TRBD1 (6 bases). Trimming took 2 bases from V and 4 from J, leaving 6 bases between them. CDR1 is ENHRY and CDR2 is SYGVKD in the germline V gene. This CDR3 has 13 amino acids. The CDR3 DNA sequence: TGTGCCATCAGTGAGGGACAGTACAATGAGCAGTTCTTC. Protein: CAISEGQYNEQFF.

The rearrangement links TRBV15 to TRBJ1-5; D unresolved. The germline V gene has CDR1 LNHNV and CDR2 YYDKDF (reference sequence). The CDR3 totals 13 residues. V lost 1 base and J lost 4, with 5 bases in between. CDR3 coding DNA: TGTGCCACCAGCAGAGTCGGGAATCAGCCCCAGCATTTT. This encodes CATSRVGNQPQHF. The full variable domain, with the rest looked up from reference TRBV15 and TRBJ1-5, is DAMVIQNPRYQVTQFGKPVTLSCSQTLNHNVMYWYQQKSSQAPKLLFHYYDKDFNNEADTPDNFQSRRPNTSFCFLDIRSPGLGDTAMYLCATSRVGNQPQHFGDGTRLSIL.

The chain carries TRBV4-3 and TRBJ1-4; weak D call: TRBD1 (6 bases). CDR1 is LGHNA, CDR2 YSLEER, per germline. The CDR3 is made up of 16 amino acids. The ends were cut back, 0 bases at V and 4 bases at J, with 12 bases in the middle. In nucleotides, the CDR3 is TGCGCCAGCAGCCAAGATGGTGTAGGGGGTAATGAAAAACTGTTTTTT. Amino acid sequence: CASSQDGVGGNEKLFF.

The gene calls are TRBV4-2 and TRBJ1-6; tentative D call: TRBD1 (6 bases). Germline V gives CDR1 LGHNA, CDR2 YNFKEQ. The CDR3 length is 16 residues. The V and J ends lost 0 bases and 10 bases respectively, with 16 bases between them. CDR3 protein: CASSQEGQGNKSPLHF. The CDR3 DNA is TGTGCCAGCAGCCAAGAGGGGCAGGGGAACAAATCACCCCTCCACTTT.

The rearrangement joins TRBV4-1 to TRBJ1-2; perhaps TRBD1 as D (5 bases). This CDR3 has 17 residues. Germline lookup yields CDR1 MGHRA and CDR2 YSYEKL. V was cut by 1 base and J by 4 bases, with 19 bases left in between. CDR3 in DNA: TGCGCCAGCAGCCAAGTGTCCAGGCAGGGTTTCATCTATGGCTACACCTTC. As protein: CASSQVSRQGFIYGYTF.

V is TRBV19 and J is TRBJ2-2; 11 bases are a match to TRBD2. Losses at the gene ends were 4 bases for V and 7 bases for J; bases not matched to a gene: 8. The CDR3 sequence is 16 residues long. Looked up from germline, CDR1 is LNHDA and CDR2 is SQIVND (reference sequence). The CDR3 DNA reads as TGTGCCAGTAGTACCCTTAGCGGGGGGGCGCTCGGGGAGCTGTTTTTT. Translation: CASSTLSGGALGELFF.

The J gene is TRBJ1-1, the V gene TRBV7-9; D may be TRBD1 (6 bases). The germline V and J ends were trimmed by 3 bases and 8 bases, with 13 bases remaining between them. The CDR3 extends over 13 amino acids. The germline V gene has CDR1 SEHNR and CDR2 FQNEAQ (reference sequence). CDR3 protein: CASSFGRGGEAFF. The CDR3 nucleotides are TGTGCCAGCAGCTTCGGTAGGGGGGGCGAAGCTTTCTTT.

The CDR3: CASSSGQAYGYTF. The CDR3 DNA reads TGTGCCAGCAGCTCGGGACAGGCCTATGGCTACACCTTC. This rearrangement joins TRBV9 to TRBJ1-2; 8 bases agree with TRBD1. Trimming cost V 4 bases and J 4 bases; bases outside gene matches: 3. The CDR3 is 13 amino acids. Germline V CDR1 and CDR2: SGDLS, YYNGEE.

This chain's CDR3 is CASSLGTSWGAEQFF. The CDR3 DNA reads TGTGCCAGCAGCCTCGGGACTAGCTGGGGGGCTGAGCAGTTCTTC. The V and J genes are TRBV3-1 (or the pseudogene TRBV3-2) and TRBJ2-1, with 9 bases aligning to TRBD2. The CDR3 sequence is 15 residues long. V was clipped by 4 bases and J by 9 bases; unmatched bases: 10. Germline loops: CDR1 LGHDT, CDR2 YNNKEL (reference sequence).

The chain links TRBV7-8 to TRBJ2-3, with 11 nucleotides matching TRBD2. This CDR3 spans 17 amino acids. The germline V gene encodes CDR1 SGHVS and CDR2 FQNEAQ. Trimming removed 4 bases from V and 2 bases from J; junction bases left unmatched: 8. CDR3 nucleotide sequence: TGTGCCAGCAGCTCGGTGGAGACTAGCGGGGCCACAGATACGCAGTATTTT. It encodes CASSSVETSGATDTQYF.

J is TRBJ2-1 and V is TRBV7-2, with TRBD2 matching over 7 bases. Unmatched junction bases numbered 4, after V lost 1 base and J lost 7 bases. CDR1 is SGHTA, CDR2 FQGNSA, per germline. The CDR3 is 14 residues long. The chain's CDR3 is CASSLEGGVNEQFF. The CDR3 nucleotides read TGTGCCAGCAGCTTAGAGGGAGGGGTTAATGAGCAGTTCTTC.

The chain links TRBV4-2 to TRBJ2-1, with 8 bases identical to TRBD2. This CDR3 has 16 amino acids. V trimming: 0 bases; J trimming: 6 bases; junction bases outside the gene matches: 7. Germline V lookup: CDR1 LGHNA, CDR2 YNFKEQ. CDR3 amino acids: CASSQDGLAGSNEQFF. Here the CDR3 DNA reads TGTGCCAGCAGCCAAGACGGTCTAGCGGGCTCCAATGAGCAGTTCTTC.

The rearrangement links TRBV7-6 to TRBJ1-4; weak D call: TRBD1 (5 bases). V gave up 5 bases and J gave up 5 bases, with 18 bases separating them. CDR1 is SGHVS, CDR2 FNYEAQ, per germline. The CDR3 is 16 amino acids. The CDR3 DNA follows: TGTGCCAGCAGCCGATCGAGGGAGGGACCGAATGAAAAACTGTTTTTT. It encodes CASSRSREGPNEKLFF.

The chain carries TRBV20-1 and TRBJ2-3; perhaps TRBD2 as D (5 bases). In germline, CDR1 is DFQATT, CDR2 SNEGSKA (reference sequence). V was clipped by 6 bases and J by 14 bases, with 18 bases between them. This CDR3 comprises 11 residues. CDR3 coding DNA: TGCAGTGCCACCAGCGGCGACGAAAGGTATTTT. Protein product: CSATSGDERYF.

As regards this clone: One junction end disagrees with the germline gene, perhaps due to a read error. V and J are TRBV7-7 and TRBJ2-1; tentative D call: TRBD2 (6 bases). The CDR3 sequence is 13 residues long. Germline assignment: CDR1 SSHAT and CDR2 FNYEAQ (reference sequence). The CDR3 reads CASSLEREHEQFF. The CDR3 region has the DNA TGTGCTAGCAGCTTAGAACGGGAGCATGAGCAGTTCTTC. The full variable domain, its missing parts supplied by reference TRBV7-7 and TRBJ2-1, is GAGVSQSPRYKVTKRGQDVTLRCDPISSHATLYWYQQALGQGPEFLTYFNYEAQPDKSGLPSDRFSAERPEGSISTLTIQRTEQRDSAMYRCASSLEREHEQFFGPGTRLTVL.

The chain's CDR3 is CASSPGYSSSYEQYF. DNA of the CDR3: TGTGCCAGCAGCCCAGGGTATTCGAGCTCCTACGAGCAGTACTTC. The chain has TRBV6-5 and TRBJ2-7; D perhaps matches TRBD1 (5 bases). CDR1 and CDR2 (germline): MNHEY, SVGAGI. Trimming took off 6 bases at V and 0 bases at J, with 15 bases between the two ends. CDR3 length equals 15 residues.

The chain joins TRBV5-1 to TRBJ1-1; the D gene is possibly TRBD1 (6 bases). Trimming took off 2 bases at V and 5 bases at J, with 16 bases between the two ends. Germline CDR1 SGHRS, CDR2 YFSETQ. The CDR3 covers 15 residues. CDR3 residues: CASSLNRDPRTEAFF. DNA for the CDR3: TGCGCCAGCAGCTTAAACAGGGATCCGAGAACTGAAGCTTTCTTT.

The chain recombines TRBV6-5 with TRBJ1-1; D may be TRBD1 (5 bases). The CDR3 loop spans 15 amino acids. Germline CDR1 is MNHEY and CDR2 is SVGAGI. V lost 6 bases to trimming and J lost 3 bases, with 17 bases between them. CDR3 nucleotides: TGTGCCAGCAGCCGAAAATGGGCGGGGGACACTGAAGCTTTCTTT. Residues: CASSRKWAGDTEAFF.

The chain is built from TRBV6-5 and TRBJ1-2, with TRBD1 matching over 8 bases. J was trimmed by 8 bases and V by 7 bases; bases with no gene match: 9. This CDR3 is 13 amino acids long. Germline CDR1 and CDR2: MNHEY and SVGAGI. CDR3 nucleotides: TGTGCCAGCACCTCTGGGACAGGTAGAGGCTACACCTTC. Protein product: CASTSGTGRGYTF.

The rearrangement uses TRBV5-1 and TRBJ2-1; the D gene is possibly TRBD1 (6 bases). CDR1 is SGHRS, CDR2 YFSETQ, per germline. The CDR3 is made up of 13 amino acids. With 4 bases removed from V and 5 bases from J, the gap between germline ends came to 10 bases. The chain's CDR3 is CASSRDTHNEQFF. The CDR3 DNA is TGCGCCAGCAGCAGGGACACCCACAATGAGCAGTTCTTC.

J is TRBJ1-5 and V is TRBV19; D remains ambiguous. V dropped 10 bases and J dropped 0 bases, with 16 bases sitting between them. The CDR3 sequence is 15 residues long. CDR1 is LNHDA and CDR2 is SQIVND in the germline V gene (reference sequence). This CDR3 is CATRQAAYSNQPQHF. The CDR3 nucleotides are TGTGCCACCCGCCAGGCAGCTTATAGCAATCAGCCCCAGCATTTT.

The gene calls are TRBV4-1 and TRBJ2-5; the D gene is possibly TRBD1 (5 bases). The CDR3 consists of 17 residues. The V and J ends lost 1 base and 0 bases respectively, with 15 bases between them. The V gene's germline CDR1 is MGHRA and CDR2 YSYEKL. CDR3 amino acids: CASSQGGRRPNQETQYF. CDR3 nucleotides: TGCGCCAGCAGCCAAGGGGGCCGGCGACCAAACCAAGAGACCCAGTACTTC.